The 13 T cell receptor beta chains below come from one sample, sequenced in a study of tumor-infiltrating lymphocytes in primary liver carcinoma. Scientists recovered RNA and DNA together from roughly 20-30 mg of unsorted bulk tissue. A constant-region primer primed TCR beta cDNA synthesis from about 0.45 ug of total RNA. Slightly modified ARM-PCR served as the procedure for the TCR beta libraries. These libraries came from three rounds of nested multiplex PCR. Amplification in the first two PCR rounds was performed using TRBV1-TRBV30 forward primers and a C-beta reverse primer for roughly 9 cycles each. MiXCR was run by TCRdb on the multiplex PCR reads, yielding one entry per CDR3 protein. The sample yields roughly 80,000 distinct CDR3 sequences, over 60% seen once. The sample comprised liver tumor tissue from sampling region 1. Sample subset: tumor region T1, superior pole. The receptors stem from a man in his forties with primary liver carcinoma and hepatitis B virus infection.

As concerns this clonotype: One end of the junction varies from germline; a read error may be responsible. The rearrangement links TRBV6-6 to TRBJ1-1; D possibly corresponds to TRBD1 (5 bases). Germline V gene sequence: CDR1 MNHNY, CDR2 SVGAGI (reference sequence). The CDR3 runs to 14 residues. The CDR3 loop reads CASCYNSARRGAFF. CDR3 in DNA: TGTGCCAGCTGTTACAACTCGGCCCGAAGGGGAGCTTTCTTC.

Worth noting for this clonotype: One end of the junction is discordant with germline, which a read error may explain. The J gene is TRBJ2-1, the V gene TRBV20-1, with TRBD2 as a possible D gene (5 bases). This CDR3 region has 13 residues. Germline V CDR1 and CDR2: DFQATT, SNEGSKA (reference sequence). CDR3 bases: TGCAGTGCCATCACGGGGTTCTACAAAGAGCAGTTCTTC. Its translation is CSAITGFYKEQFF.

With regard to this clonotype: This may arise from a read error, as a much more abundant clone is one base away. This chain joins TRBV28 and TRBJ2-1, with TRBD1 matching 8 bases. Trimming removed 4 bases from V and 9 bases from J; junction bases left unmatched: 8. The germline CDR1 and CDR2 sequences are MDHEN and SYDVKM. The CDR3 totals 14 residues. CDR3 amino acids: CASSSPVRGREQFF. In DNA form, the CDR3 reads TGTGCCAGCAGTTCCCCAGTCAGGGGGCGTGAGCAGTTCTTC.

This chain connects TRBV28 to TRBJ1-1, with D maybe TRBD1 (5 bases). Germline V gene data show CDR1 as MDHEN and CDR2 as SYDVKM. The CDR3 sequence is 11 residues long. CDR3 in amino acids: CTYSLGPQAFF. CDR3 coding DNA: TGTACCTACAGTTTGGGACCTCAAGCTTTCTTT.

This clonotype was seen many times. The gene calls are TRBV7-8 and TRBJ2-5; no clear D gene. This CDR3 has 13 residues. Per germline, CDR1 SGHVS and CDR2 FQNEAQ. With 5 bases removed from V and 3 bases from J, the gap between germline ends came to 10 bases. The chain's CDR3 is CASSPRLEETQYF. The DNA for the CDR3 is TGTGCCAGCAGCCCGCGACTGGAAGAGACCCAGTACTTC.

To note about this clonotype: Relative to the germline gene, one junction end is altered; a read error may explain this. This chain links TRBV14 with TRBJ2-5; D not certain. CDR3 length: 17 residues. Looked up from germline, CDR1 is SGHDN and CDR2 is FVKESK. CDR3 sequence (DNA): TGTGCCAGCACCCAAGACGACGCCCCGGAGTTCCAAGAGACCCAGCACTTC. Translation: CASTQDDAPEFQETQHF.

In regard to this clonotype: Mismatch with germline at one junction end may stem from a read error. The V gene is TRBV12-3 or TRBV12-4, the J gene TRBJ2-5; 7 bases match TRBD2. The CDR3 is 15 residues long. CDR3 amino acids: CASSSGGDWEETQCF. The CDR3 DNA sequence: TGTGCTAGCAGTAGTGGGGGGGACTGGGAAGAGACCCAGTGCTTC.

Concerning this clonotype: The germline gene is not matched at one end of the junction; a read error may be the cause. CDR3 in amino acids: CATSSPSGRADTQYF. For the CDR3, the DNA is TGTGCCACCAGTTCCCCGAGCGGGAGGGCAGATACGCAGTATTTT. The gene calls are TRBV6-2 or TRBV6-3 and TRBJ2-3, with 10 nucleotides matching TRBD2. The CDR3 covers 15 residues. The V gene's germline CDR1 is MNHEY and CDR2 SVGEGT.

A note on this clonotype: A much larger clone differs from this one at a single base, so this may be a read error. The chain uses TRBV6-1 and TRBJ2-1, with D perhaps TRBD1 or TRBD2 (6 bases each). The V end was cut by 3 bases, the J end by 12 bases, with 18 bases between. The CDR3 consists of 14 residues. Germline assignment: CDR1 MNHNS and CDR2 SASEGT. Here the CDR3 reads CASSDLEGGDGQFF. As DNA, the CDR3 is TGTGCCAGCAGTGATTTGGAGGGGGGCGATGGGCAGTTCTTC.

Worth noting for this clonotype: An end of the junction does not agree with germline; a read error may underlie this. J is TRBJ1-1 and V is TRBV11-3; D unresolved. This CDR3 has 14 amino acids. Germline V gives CDR1 SGHNT, CDR2 YENEEA. CDR3 loop: CVSNFTPMSTEAFF. The CDR3 bases are TGTGTCAGCAATTTCACACCCATGAGCACTGAAGCTTTCTTT.

To note about this clonotype: The conserved phenylalanine or tryptophan is not found at the CDR3 terminus, so this likely reflects a read error. The J gene is TRBJ2-3, the V gene TRBV6-1, with D possibly matching TRBD2 (6 bases). The CDR3 loop spans 11 amino acids. CDR1 is MNHNS, CDR2 SASEGT, per germline. CDR3 nucleotides: TGTGCCAGCAGGCGGGAAGATAGGCAGTATTCT. Residues: CASRREDRQYS.

For this clonotype: Germline and junction disagree at one end, which may indicate a read error. The DNA of the CDR3 is TGTGCCAGCACCTATACGACAGGGTCCAGGGAGCTGTTCTTT. This encodes CASTYTTGSRELFF. The chain carries TRBV12-3 or TRBV12-4 and TRBJ2-2, with 7 nucleotides matching TRBD1. The CDR3 has 14 amino acids.

This clonotype was counted only a few times. Being one base from a much bigger clone, this may be a read error. This chain joins TRBV5-4 and TRBJ2-4; D is uncertain. Germline V CDR1 and CDR2: SGHNT, YYREEE (reference sequence). V was shortened by 0 bases and J by 3 bases, with 7 bases between the two germline ends. CDR3 length: 14 amino acids. CDR3 nucleotide sequence: TGTGCCAGCAGCTTGGACAACGTCAAAAACATTCAGTACTTC. This codes for CASSLDNVKNIQYF. Together with reference TRBV5-4 and TRBJ2-4, the CDR3 gives the full variable domain: ETGVTQSPTHLIKTRGQQVTLRCSSQSGHNTVSWYQQALGQGPQFIFQYYREEENGRGNFPPRFSGLQFPNYSSELNVNALELDDSALYLCASSLDNVKNIQYFGAGTRLSVL.